The 19 T cell receptor beta chains below were found in one sample sequenced in a study of blood T cell repertoires in COVID-19. Repertoires were generated with immunoSEQ multiplex PCR, while TCRdb's copy carries only in-frame clones and drops some. The data show tens of thousands of clones, roughly 80% seen once. The sample consisted of peripheral blood. Receptors were obtained from a woman aged 55 to 70 with acute or convalescent COVID-19.

The rearrangement links TRBV6-5 to TRBJ1-1, with TRBD1 matching 7 bases. The V gene's germline CDR1 is MNHEY and CDR2 SVGAGI. J lost 5 bases, V lost 10 bases, and 10 bases had no gene match. This CDR3 has 13 amino acids. The CDR3 bases are TGTGCCAACGGAAGACAGGGCGGAACTGAAGCTTTCTTT. The encoded protein is CANGRQGGTEAFF.

This chain uses TRBV5-6 with TRBJ1-6, with TRBD1 identical over 11 bases. CDR3 length: 15 amino acids. Germline CDR1 and CDR2: SGHDT and YYEEEE. The trim removed 4 bases at V and 7 bases at J, leaving 4 bases unmatched. The DNA of the CDR3 is TGTGCCAGCAGCGGGGACAGGGGGTGGAATTCACCCCTCCACTTT. Its protein product is CASSGDRGWNSPLHF.

The V and J genes are TRBV18 and TRBJ1-5, with D perhaps matching TRBD1 (6 bases). The V gene's germline CDR1 is KGHSH and CDR2 LQKENI. The CDR3 sequence is 15 residues long. Deletions cut 6 bases from V and 0 bases from J, with 12 bases between. This CDR3 reads CASSPWTDSNQPQHF. CDR3 nucleotides: TGTGCCAGCTCCCCATGGACAGATAGCAATCAGCCCCAGCATTTT.

The V and J genes are TRBV7-8 and TRBJ2-1, with a weak D call TRBD2 (5 bases). Trimming left V 5 bases short and J 8 bases short, with 13 bases between. This CDR3 comprises 13 residues. Germline V gene lookup returns CDR1 SGHVS and CDR2 FQNEAQ. CDR3 sequence: CASSADRGYEQFF. CDR3 DNA sequence: TGTGCCAGCAGCGCCGACCGGGGTTATGAGCAGTTCTTC.

The genes are TRBV18 and TRBJ1-1; the D is unclear. Germline CDR1 reads KGHSH; CDR2 reads LQKENI. This CDR3 has 14 amino acids. Trimming left V 3 bases short and J 4 bases short, with 12 bases between. The CDR3 DNA reads TGTGCCAGCTCACCTAGGGAGACGGGCACTGAAGCTTTCTTT. Translation gives CASSPRETGTEAFF.

The gene calls are TRBV19 and TRBJ2-4; D perhaps matches TRBD2 (6 bases). In germline, CDR1 is LNHDA, CDR2 SQIVND (reference sequence). This CDR3 has 19 amino acids. V dropped 2 bases and J dropped 2 bases, with 22 bases sitting between them. The CDR3 reads CASSIRGTGALDSKNIQYF. In DNA form, the CDR3 reads TGTGCCAGTAGTATACGGGGGACCGGGGCATTGGATTCCAAAAACATTCAGTACTTC.

The gene calls are TRBV11-2 and TRBJ1-6; D possibly corresponds to TRBD1 (6 bases). CDR1 is SGHAT and CDR2 is FQNNGV in the germline V gene. The CDR3 sequence is 13 residues long. V lost 8 bases, J lost 8 bases, and 13 bases lay in between. The DNA of the CDR3 is TGTGCCAGCCTGCGGCAGGGGCATTCACCCCTCCACTTT. It codes for CASLRQGHSPLHF.

The V call is TRBV10-2, the J call TRBJ2-7, with D possibly being TRBD2 (6 bases). Trimming removed 8 bases from V and 7 bases from J, with 18 bases in between. This CDR3 comprises 13 residues. Germline CDR1 WSHSY, CDR2 SAAADI. The CDR3 nucleotides are TGCGCCAGCGGTCACGCGGGGTCCCTGGAGCAGTACTTC. As protein: CASGHAGSLEQYF.

The rearrangement joins TRBV10-3 to TRBJ2-1, with a weak D call TRBD2 (7 bases). Looked up from germline, CDR1 is ENHRY and CDR2 is SYGVKD. Trimming pared 2 bases from V and 8 bases from J, leaving 22 bases between. This CDR3 region has 17 residues. Here the CDR3 reads CAISEGGGAGAWHEQFF. The CDR3 bases are TGTGCCATCAGTGAGGGGGGGGGCGCGGGAGCATGGCATGAGCAGTTCTTC.

The CDR3 reads CAWRGGVSTDTQYF. The CDR3 nucleotides are TGTGCCTGGAGAGGGGGGGTTAGCACAGATACGCAGTATTTT. J is TRBJ2-3 and V is TRBV30; perhaps TRBD2 as D (7 bases). V lost 3 bases, J lost 0 bases, and 10 bases lay in between. CDR3 size: 14 residues. Germline V lookup: CDR1 GTSNPN, CDR2 SVGIG (reference sequence).

The chain links TRBV30 to TRBJ2-1; the D is unclear. CDR3 length: 12 amino acids. CDR1 and CDR2 from the germline V gene are GTSNPN and SVGIG (reference sequence). Trimming removed 0 bases at V and 9 bases at J, with 9 bases between. Written as DNA, the CDR3 is TGTGCCTGGAGTGTACTTCCGCCTGAGCAGTTCTTC. It yields the protein CAWSVLPPEQFF.

The chain combines TRBV15 with TRBJ1-3; 7 nucleotides agree with TRBD1. Germline V lookup: CDR1 LNHNV, CDR2 YYDKDF (reference sequence). This CDR3 region has 15 residues. Trimming took 1 base from V and 4 from J; bases not matched to a gene: 4. The CDR3 bases are TGTGCCACCAGCAGAGTGTTGGGACAGGGAAACACCATATATTTT. It specifies CATSRVLGQGNTIYF.

V usage is TRBV28 and J usage is TRBJ2-1; the match to TRBD2 covers 14 bases. Per germline, CDR1 MDHEN and CDR2 SYDVKM. J gave up 7 bases and V 6 bases, and 2 bases lay outside the gene matches. CDR3 size: 14 residues. CDR3 residues: CASRTSGGGNEQFF. The CDR3 bases are TGTGCCAGCAGGACTAGCGGGGGGGGGAATGAGCAGTTCTTC.

This clone has a single count. The CDR3 bases are TGCGCCAGCAGCCAAGTGGTCAGGGGGCGCGTCAACTATGGCTACACCTTC. Translated, it gives CASSQVVRGRVNYGYTF. The rearrangement links TRBV4-1 to TRBJ1-2; 8 nucleotides align to TRBD1. The germline V gene encodes CDR1 MGHRA and CDR2 YSYEKL. The CDR3 runs to 17 residues. After removal of 1 base from V and 2 bases from J, the junction contained 9 bases not matched to a gene.

Only one count was recorded for this clone. This rearrangement joins TRBV7-5 to TRBJ1-4. TRBV7-5 is assigned pseudogene status. The CDR3 is 14 amino acids. CDR3 nucleotides: TGTGTCAGAAGCTTAGAACGGGTTAATGAAAAACTGTTTTTT. Translating gives CVRSLERVNEKLFF.

V and J are TRBV5-1 and TRBJ1-3; D remains unclear. The germline V gene encodes CDR1 SGHRS and CDR2 YFSETQ. Trimming stripped 0 bases from V and 4 bases from J, with 8 bases between. The CDR3 has 14 amino acids. Here the CDR3 reads CASSLGQVGNTIYF. The DNA for the CDR3 is TGCGCCAGCAGCTTGGGGCAGGTGGGAAACACCATATATTTT.

The chain has TRBV14 and TRBJ1-6; TRBD1 is a possible D gene (5 bases). V was shortened by 3 bases and J by 10 bases, with 13 bases between the two germline ends. Looked up from germline, CDR1 is SGHDN and CDR2 is FVKESK. CDR3 length: 14 residues. Written as DNA, the CDR3 is TGTGCCAGCAGCCAGGAGACTCAGGGATCACCCCTCCACTTT. Protein sequence: CASSQETQGSPLHF.

The count of this clone is one. The chain links TRBV7-9 to TRBJ2-3, with 8 bases lining up with TRBD2. Germline lookup yields CDR1 SEHNR and CDR2 FQNEAQ (reference sequence). The CDR3 sequence is 14 residues long. The trim removed 5 bases at V and 6 bases at J, leaving 7 bases unmatched. CDR3 amino acids: CASSQGLAKDTQYF. The CDR3 DNA follows: TGTGCCAGCAGCCAAGGACTAGCAAAGGATACGCAGTATTTT.

The V call is TRBV12-3 or TRBV12-4, the J call TRBJ2-1; 10 nucleotides line up with TRBD2. V gave up 7 bases and J gave up 6 bases; unmatched junction bases: 3. This CDR3 has 13 amino acids. In nucleotides, the CDR3 is TGTGCCAGCATCCAGCGGGGGGGCAATGAGCAGTTCTTC. As protein: CASIQRGGNEQFF.